A selection of T cell receptor beta chains follows, all from one sample in a study of blood T cell repertoires in COVID-19. Method: immunoSEQ multiplex PCR; TCRdb's copy keeps in-frame clones and lacks some. This table has about 240,000 clones, roughly 80% appearing once. Sequenced material: peripheral blood. The receptors were gathered from a woman between 55 and 75 years old with active or convalescent COVID-19. The CDR3 runs from the conserved cysteine through the conserved F or W. Fields, in order: J gene, clone size, D gene, V gene, CDR3 DNA, CDR3 protein. D genes are given only for firm matches. Clone size, where shown, is once, few, many, or a class for clones that have expanded.

>TRBJ1-2|-|-|TRBV4-1
TGCGCCAGCAGCCAAGCGCCAGGGGCCTACTATGGCTACACCTTC
CASSQAPGAYYGYTF
>TRBJ2-1|-|-|TRBV1
TGCACCAGCAGCCAAGGTTTGCCGGTAGCAGGGGGCTGCGATGAGCAGTTCTTC
CTSSQGLPVAGGCDEQFF
>TRBJ2-5|-|-|TRBV19
TGTGCCACAAGGGTCCCCAGGACTTCCCGAAACCAAGAGACCCAGTACTTC
CATRVPRTSRNQETQYF
>TRBJ2-3|-|-|TRBV5-4
TGTGCCAGCAGCTTGGGGACTATTGGCACAGATACGCAGTATTTT
CASSLGTIGTDTQYF
>TRBJ1-2|-|-|TRBV19
TGTGCCAGTAGTATAGGACAGTTTAACTATGGCTACACCTTC
CASSIGQFNYGYTF
>TRBJ1-2|few|-|TRBV19
TGTGCCAGTAGTATAGATCCCCGACAGGTCGGAGGCTATGGCTACACCTTC
CASSIDPRQVGGYGYTF
>TRBJ2-5|-|-|TRBV5-1
TGCGCCAGCACACGGGGGGCCTATCAAGAGACCCAGTACTTC
CASTRGAYQETQYF
>TRBJ2-7|-|-|TRBV5-1
TGCGCCAGCAGCTGGGGGACTGGAAGCTACGAGCAGTACTTC
CASSWGTGSYEQYF
>TRBJ1-2|-|-|TRBV6-6
TGTGCCAGCAGTCCCCAAGGGGGAGAGGGCTACACCTTC
CASSPQGGEGYTF
>TRBJ1-3|-|-|TRBV9
TGTGCCAGCAGCCCCCTGTTATACTCTGGAAACACCATATATTTT
CASSPLLYSGNTIYF
>TRBJ2-2|-|TRBD1|TRBV11-2
TGTGCCAGCAGCCCACGACAGGGTTTCGGCACCGGGGAGCTGTTTTTT
CASSPRQGFGTGELFF
>TRBJ2-5|-|TRBD2|TRBV5-1
TGCGCCAGCAAAGGGACTAGCTCCTCACAAGAGACCCAGTACTTC
CASKGTSSSQETQYF
>TRBJ2-3|-|TRBD2|TRBV4-2
TGTGCCAGCCGGGGGACTAGCGGAAGGACAGATACGCAGTATTTT
CASRGTSGRTDTQYF
>TRBJ1-6|-|TRBD1|TRBV19
TGTGCCAGCAAGGGACAGTCTTCACCCCTCCACTTT
CASKGQSSPLHF